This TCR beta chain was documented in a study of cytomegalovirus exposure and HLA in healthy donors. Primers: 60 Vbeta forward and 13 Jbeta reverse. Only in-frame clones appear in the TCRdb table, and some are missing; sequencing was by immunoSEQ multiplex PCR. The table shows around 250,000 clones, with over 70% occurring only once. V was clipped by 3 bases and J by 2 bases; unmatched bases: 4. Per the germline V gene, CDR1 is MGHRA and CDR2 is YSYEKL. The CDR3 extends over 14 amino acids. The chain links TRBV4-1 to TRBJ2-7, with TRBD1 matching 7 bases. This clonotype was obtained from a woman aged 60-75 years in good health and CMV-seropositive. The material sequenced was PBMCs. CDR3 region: CASSQRGLTYEQYF. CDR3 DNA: TGCGCCAGCAGCCAGAGGGGGCTCACCTACGAGCAGTACTTC.